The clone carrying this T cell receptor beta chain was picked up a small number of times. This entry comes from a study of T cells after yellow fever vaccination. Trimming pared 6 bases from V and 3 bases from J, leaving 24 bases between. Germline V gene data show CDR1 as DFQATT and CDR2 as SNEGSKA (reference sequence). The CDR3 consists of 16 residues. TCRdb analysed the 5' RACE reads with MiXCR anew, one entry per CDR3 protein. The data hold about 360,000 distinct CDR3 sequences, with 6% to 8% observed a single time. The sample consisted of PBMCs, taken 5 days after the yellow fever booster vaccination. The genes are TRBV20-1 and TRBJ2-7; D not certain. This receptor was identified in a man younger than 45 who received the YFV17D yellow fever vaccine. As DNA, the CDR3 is TGCAGTGCGCTCTTCCTCTCACCCGGCCATGACTACGAGCAGTACTTC. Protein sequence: CSALFLSPGHDYEQYF.